This TCR beta chain was profiled in a study of T cell repertoires in cytomegalovirus infection. Study-level background: Indications of both CMV infection and matching HLA type were provided by public TCR beta signatures. Study-wide findings and caveats: Totalled public TCR beta family frequency picked out people who carried CMV plus the relevant HLA.

TCRdb itself ran the reads through MiXCR, one entry per CDR3 protein. The sample has hundreds of thousands of distinct CDR3 sequences; 24% are singletons. As regards this clonotype: Its target is unknown.

Sequencing input: CD8+ T cells from PBMCs. This clonotype was obtained from a human donor in good health (CMV status not recorded). Some clones in this sample may be carry-over from other donors' samples.

The CDR3 DNA sequence: TGTGCCAGCAGTTTCGGTCAGGGGGCAATCACCGGGGAGCTGTTTTTT. Translated, it gives CASSFGQGAITGELFF. This chain uses TRBV28 with TRBJ2-2; 8 bases match TRBD1. Germline-derived CDR1 and CDR2 are MDHEN and SYDVKM. Trimming at V came to 3 bases and at J to 4 bases, leaving 7 bases not matched to a gene. The CDR3 covers 16 residues.